This passage covers 25 T cell receptor beta chains from one sample sequenced in a study of blood T cells in healthy people across ages. Then a second PCR, running roughly 6 to 11 cycles, was carried out with a sample-barcoded 5' primer and a J-beta primer mix. TCRdb recomputed calls from the 5' RACE reads with MiXCR, one row per CDR3 protein. Counted here are 750,000 to 1,000,000 distinct CDR3 sequences, about 27% occurring once; the ten biggest clones make up 10% to 13%. These data also featured in a second study, about T cells of mothers and their children.

Sequencing used blood. These TCRs come from a woman aged 40-49 years in good health.

This clonotype was counted between two and nine times. V usage is TRBV5-1 and J usage is TRBJ2-1; D is uncertain. Germline lookup yields CDR1 SGHRS and CDR2 YFSETQ. The CDR3 sequence is 13 residues long. V lost 4 bases and J lost 6, with 11 bases in between. The CDR3 sequence is CASSPLGSNEQFF. CDR3 nucleotides: TGCGCCAGCAGCCCCCTGGGGTCCAATGAGCAGTTCTTC.

In the case of this clonotype: With a much larger clone just one base away, this may be a read error. The rearrangement links TRBV20-1 to TRBJ2-1, with 10 bases matching TRBD2. The V gene's germline CDR1 is DFQATT and CDR2 SNEGSKA (reference sequence). The V and J ends lost 8 bases and 4 bases, in that order; junction bases with no gene match: 8. This CDR3 contains 14 residues. The CDR3 here is CSTATSGTYNEQFF. The CDR3 nucleotides are TGCAGTACTGCTACTAGCGGGACTTACAATGAGCAGTTCTTC.

A remark on this clonotype: A single base separates this from a much larger clone, so it may be a read error. This chain connects TRBV6-2 or TRBV6-3 to TRBJ2-4; no reliable D call. The J call could be wrong; TRBJ2-7 is a better fit for the DNA end. This CDR3 is built from 13 residues. Germline V lookup: CDR1 MNHEY, CDR2 SVGEGT. The CDR3 is CASKTLESHEQYF. The CDR3 bases are TGTGCCAGCAAGACCCTGGAGAGCCACGAGCAGTACTTC.

This chain joins TRBV6-5 and TRBJ1-2; 10 nucleotides agree with TRBD1. CDR3 length: 13 residues. With V trimmed by 2 bases and J by 7 bases, 1 base remained unmatched. The V gene's germline CDR1 is MNHEY and CDR2 SVGAGI. In nucleotides, the CDR3 is TGTGCCAGCAGTTACGGGACAGGGGCTGGCTACACCTTC. Its protein is CASSYGTGAGYTF.

V gene TRBV5-1 combines with J gene TRBJ2-3; D unresolved. The CDR3 is made up of 16 amino acids. CDR1 is SGHRS, CDR2 YFSETQ, per germline. The germline V and J ends were trimmed by 4 bases and 2 bases, with 17 bases remaining between them. This chain's CDR3 is CASSPPESATTDTQYF. The CDR3, as DNA: TGCGCCAGCAGCCCTCCCGAGTCGGCGACCACAGATACGCAGTATTTT. Variable domain in full (rest from reference TRBV5-1 and TRBJ2-3): KAGVTQTPRYLIKTRGQQVTLSCSPISGHRSVSWYQQTPGQGLQFLFEYFSETQRNKGNFPGRFSGRQFSNSRSEMNVSTLELGDSALYLCASSPPESATTDTQYFGPGTRLTVL.

As DNA, the CDR3 is TGTGCCAGCAGCTCGGGCCTCAGGGAGGGCTACACCTTC. It translates to CASSSGLREGYTF. The chain has TRBV7-2 and TRBJ1-2; tentative D call: TRBD1 (5 bases). There are 13 residues in the CDR3. In germline, CDR1 is SGHTA, CDR2 FQGNSA. The germline V and J ends were trimmed by 4 bases and 8 bases, with 14 bases remaining between them.

As concerns this clonotype: A read error may produce the germline difference seen at one junction end. The genes are TRBV7-6 and TRBJ2-6, with D possibly being TRBD1 (5 bases). This CDR3 is 16 amino acids long. Germline V lookup: CDR1 SGHVS, CDR2 FNYEAQ. CDR3 loop: CASSLAPSSGANVRTF. The DNA of the CDR3 is TGTGCCAGCAGCTTAGCTCCGAGCTCTGGGGCCAACGTCCGGACTTTC.

This clonotype has at least ten counts. This chain links TRBV28 with TRBJ1-5; D might be TRBD1 (6 bases). The CDR3 has 14 amino acids. CDR1 and CDR2 from the germline V gene are MDHEN and SYDVKM. Between the trimmed V and J ends, which lost 3 bases and 7 bases, there was a span of 13 bases. CDR3 coding DNA: TGTGCCAGCAGTTTGGGAACAGGGACGCAGCCCCAGCATTTT. It yields the protein CASSLGTGTQPQHF.

This clonotype was detected only a few times. The CDR3 sequence is CASSFSGGRQETQYF. In nucleotides, the CDR3 is TGTGCCAGCAGCTTTAGCGGGGGACGCCAAGAGACCCAGTACTTC. The chain combines TRBV3-1 with TRBJ2-5; 9 nucleotides match TRBD2. The CDR3 extends over 15 amino acids. J was trimmed by 1 base and V by 5 bases; bases with no gene match: 5. Germline V CDR1 and CDR2: LGHDT, YNNKEL (reference sequence).

The chain couples TRBV6-1 to TRBJ2-1; 7 nucleotides line up with TRBD1. The CDR3 spans 13 residues. V dropped 11 bases and J dropped 4; count of bases not matched to a gene: 8. Looked up from germline, CDR1 is MNHNS and CDR2 is SASEGT. The DNA for the CDR3 is TGTGCCGGCCGCTGGGGACAGTACAATGAGCAGTTCTTC. This codes for CAGRWGQYNEQFF.

J is TRBJ1-1 and V is TRBV29-1; D gene unclear. Germline assignment: CDR1 SQVTM and CDR2 ANQGSEA. There are 12 residues in the CDR3. V lost 3 bases and J lost 1, with 6 bases in between. The CDR3 DNA is TGCAGCGTTGATCTGGCGAACACTGAAGCTTTCTTT. It is translated as CSVDLANTEAFF.

The table lists this clonotype with a few counts. V gene TRBV4-1 combines with J gene TRBJ1-1; D gene unclear. Germline V gene lookup returns CDR1 MGHRA and CDR2 YSYEKL. The CDR3 covers 17 residues. V shed 3 bases and J shed 2 bases, with 19 bases lying between them. The CDR3 spells CASSHILPREPNTEAFF. CDR3 bases: TGCGCCAGCAGCCATATTCTTCCACGAGAGCCCAACACTGAAGCTTTCTTT.

Details on this clonotype: A much larger clone lies one base from this, so it may be a read error. V usage is TRBV28 and J usage is TRBJ2-7; TRBD1 or TRBD2 may be the D gene (5 bases each). Trimming cost V 9 bases and J 5 bases, with 14 bases left between them. This CDR3 is built from 12 residues. CDR1 and CDR2 (germline): MDHEN, SYDVKM. The CDR3 here is CARSRDAHEQYF. The CDR3 nucleotides are TGTGCCAGATCCCGGGACGCCCACGAGCAGTACTTC.

This clonotype was observed a handful of times. The chain has TRBV28 and TRBJ2-5; D is undetermined. The CDR3 runs 14 residues. Germline V CDR1 and CDR2: MDHEN, SYDVKM. V was shortened by 3 bases and J by 3 bases, with 11 bases between the two germline ends. The chain's CDR3 is CASSFRKTEETQYF. Here the CDR3 DNA reads TGTGCCAGCAGTTTCCGGAAGACTGAAGAGACCCAGTACTTC.

This clonotype has more than one count but fewer than ten. The chain combines TRBV5-1 with TRBJ2-5, with D possibly being TRBD1 (6 bases). Germline CDR1 and CDR2: SGHRS and YFSETQ. CDR3 length: 13 amino acids. Trimming stripped 4 bases from V and 3 bases from J, with 10 bases between. The CDR3 region is CASSRGSEETQYF. DNA of the CDR3: TGCGCCAGCAGCAGGGGGAGCGAAGAGACCCAGTACTTC.

This clonotype appeared a few times. The chain links TRBV13 to TRBJ2-5; D may match TRBD1 or TRBD2 (6 bases each). Trimming stripped 8 bases from V and 0 bases from J, with 22 bases between. The CDR3 totals 17 residues. The germline CDR1 and CDR2 sequences are PRHDT and FYEKMQ (reference sequence). CDR3 residues: CASEGGGTGPYQETQYF. DNA for the CDR3: TGTGCCAGCGAGGGGGGAGGAACAGGGCCGTACCAAGAGACCCAGTACTTC.

This clonotype was seen more than once but under ten times. This chain joins TRBV27 and TRBJ1-4, with TRBD1 matching over 10 bases. Trimming removed 7 bases from V and 8 bases from J; junction bases left unmatched: 4. Per the germline V gene, CDR1 is MNHEY and CDR2 is SMNVEV (reference sequence). The CDR3 runs 13 residues. CDR3 protein: CASTTGQGEKLFF. For the CDR3, the DNA is TGTGCCAGCACCACGGGACAGGGGGAAAAACTGTTTTTT.

This clonotype showed up many times. The CDR3 sequence is CASSLEGGALQETQYF. In DNA form, the CDR3 reads TGCGCCAGCAGCTTGGAGGGGGGGGCCTTACAAGAGACCCAGTACTTC. This rearrangement joins TRBV5-1 to TRBJ2-5, with D perhaps matching TRBD2 (7 bases). CDR1 is SGHRS, CDR2 YFSETQ, per germline. CDR3 length: 16 residues. The germline V and J ends were trimmed by 0 bases and 2 bases, with 14 bases remaining between them.

J is TRBJ1-6 and V is TRBV27, with 7 positions matching TRBD1. V gave up 0 bases and J gave up 11 bases; unmatched junction bases: 1. This CDR3 has 13 amino acids. Germline V gene sequence: CDR1 MNHEY, CDR2 SMNVEV (reference sequence). CDR3 protein: CASSLSQGAPLHF. The CDR3 nucleotides read TGTGCCAGCAGTTTATCGCAGGGGGCACCCCTCCACTTT.

This clonotype showed up many times. The chain carries TRBV20-1 and TRBJ1-4; 9 bases agree with TRBD1. The CDR3 is 14 residues long. From germline, CDR1 is DFQATT and CDR2 SNEGSKA (reference sequence). The junction had 7 bases not matched to a gene; V was cut back by 5 bases and J by 6 bases. In nucleotides, the CDR3 is TGCAGTGCTGCACAGGGGGCTTCGGATGAAAAACTGTTTTTT. This gives the protein CSAAQGASDEKLFF.

There are many counts of this clonotype. The chain links TRBV9 to TRBJ2-1; D is unclear. V was trimmed by 6 bases and J by 5 bases, leaving 9 bases between them. The CDR3 runs 12 residues. Per the germline V gene, CDR1 is SGDLS and CDR2 is YYNGEE. CDR3 loop: CASIHSNNEQFF. DNA for the CDR3: TGTGCCAGCATCCACAGCAACAATGAGCAGTTCTTC.

This chain uses TRBV18 with TRBJ2-5; 7 bases are a match to TRBD1. Germline assignment: CDR1 KGHSH and CDR2 LQKENI. With V trimmed by 5 bases and J by 11 bases, 14 bases remained unmatched. The CDR3 loop spans 14 amino acids. CDR3 sequence: CASSRAGDRPEQYF. The CDR3 DNA is TGTGCCAGCTCAAGAGCAGGGGACAGACCTGAGCAGTACTTC.

This clonotype has at least ten counts. V is TRBV6-5 and J is TRBJ2-3, with D perhaps matching TRBD1 (5 bases). Deletions cut 8 bases from V and 0 bases from J, with 15 bases between. Germline V gives CDR1 MNHEY, CDR2 SVGAGI. CDR3 length equals 15 residues. For the CDR3, the DNA is TGTGCCAGCGGGGCCCAGGTGGGAAGCACAGATACGCAGTATTTT. Residues: CASGAQVGSTDTQYF.

This clonotype has a handful of counts. The V gene is TRBV4-2, the J gene TRBJ2-1; 10 bases agree with TRBD2. The germline V gene has CDR1 LGHNA and CDR2 YNFKEQ. The CDR3 loop spans 18 amino acids. Losses at the gene ends were 0 bases for V and 6 bases for J; bases not matched to a gene: 11. In DNA, the CDR3 is TGTGCCAGCAGCCAAGAATTAAGGGGGGCTAGCGGGGGCAATGAGCAGTTCTTC. Its protein product is CASSQELRGASGGNEQFF.

The chain employs TRBV30 and TRBJ2-1, with D maybe TRBD1 (6 bases). The germline CDR1 and CDR2 sequences are GTSNPN and SVGIG (reference sequence). The CDR3 is made up of 16 amino acids. Trimming took 4 bases from V and 6 from J, leaving 22 bases between them. The CDR3 reads CAWKVWNRAFGNEQFF. The CDR3 nucleotides read TGTGCCTGGAAGGTATGGAACAGGGCTTTTGGCAATGAGCAGTTCTTC.